The 14 T cell receptor beta chains in this list originate from one sample, sequenced in a study of graft-versus-host responses after intestinal transplantation (dated by TCRdb to about 2021). This specimen's time point label, per the study, means: cells obtained before transplantation from donor or recipient. No antigen is known for these receptors. Library preparation was by the immunoSEQ multiplex PCR assay. TCRdb provides this immuneACCESS table in a form limited to in-frame rearrangements. Some clones are lacking; in checked studies, under half of them reflect an unresolved V gene, and why the rest are absent is not known. The sample profile shows approximately 100,000 clones; 93% of them were found once. Approximately 1% of the sample comes from the top ten. The material sequenced was unstimulated CD8+ T cells sorted from spleen or lymph node cells, taken before intestinal transplant. The source of these receptors is a human donor who received an intestinal transplant.

The gene calls are TRBV7-9 and TRBJ1-2, with D uncertain. Germline assignment: CDR1 SEHNR and CDR2 FQNEAQ (reference sequence). The CDR3 extends over 16 amino acids. The ends were cut back, 2 bases at V and 6 bases at J, with 19 bases in the middle. The CDR3 reads CASSLTAERRSDGYTF. The CDR3 nucleotides read TGTGCCAGCAGCTTAACGGCAGAAAGGAGATCAGATGGCTACACCTTC.

V is TRBV6-1 and J is TRBJ1-1, with D possibly TRBD1 on 5 matching bases. V was clipped by 5 bases and J by 1 base, with 8 bases between them. Germline V gene lookup returns CDR1 MNHNS and CDR2 SASEGT. This CDR3 region has 13 residues. Here the CDR3 DNA reads TGTGCCAGCAGTCCCAGGGCGAACACTGAAGCTTTCTTT. It encodes CASSPRANTEAFF.

This chain links TRBV19 with TRBJ2-2, with D perhaps matching TRBD2 (7 bases). Trimming shortened V by 8 bases and J by 8 bases, and 21 bases separated the two germline ends. CDR1 is LNHDA and CDR2 is SQIVND in the germline V gene (reference sequence). The CDR3 loop spans 15 amino acids. This chain's CDR3 is CASLPQGTTSGELFF. CDR3 sequence (DNA): TGTGCCAGTCTCCCGCAGGGGACTACATCTGGGGAGCTGTTTTTT.

CDR3 bases: TGTGCCAGCAGCTCAGGGGAGGGCCTATTCTATGGCTACACCTTC. Its protein is CASSSGEGLFYGYTF. The V and J genes are TRBV9 and TRBJ1-2; a possible D gene is TRBD1 (6 bases). Trimming shortened V by 4 bases and J by 4 bases, and 17 bases separated the two germline ends. Germline loops: CDR1 SGDLS, CDR2 YYNGEE. This CDR3 is built from 15 residues.

The V call is TRBV13, the J call TRBJ1-3, with a possible D match to TRBD1 (6 bases). The CDR3 is made up of 15 amino acids. V dropped 1 base and J dropped 4 bases, with 11 bases sitting between them. From germline, CDR1 is PRHDT and CDR2 FYEKMQ (reference sequence). CDR3 in amino acids: CASSLEAGEGNTIYF. The CDR3, as DNA: TGTGCCAGCAGCTTAGAGGCAGGGGAGGGAAACACCATATATTTT.

This chain connects TRBV11-3 to TRBJ1-2; unclear D gene. Per germline, CDR1 SGHNT and CDR2 YENEEA. V was clipped by 4 bases and J by 4 bases, with 16 bases between them. The CDR3 is made up of 15 amino acids. The chain's CDR3 is CASSSPGQDPYGYTF. The CDR3 region has the DNA TGTGCCAGCAGCTCACCCGGCCAGGATCCCTATGGCTACACCTTC.

V is TRBV19 and J is TRBJ2-7; D is ambiguous. The CDR3 spans 14 residues. V lost 6 bases to trimming and J lost 0 bases, with 12 bases between them. Germline V lookup: CDR1 LNHDA, CDR2 SQIVND (reference sequence). This CDR3 reads CASRPGSSSYEQYF. In nucleotides, the CDR3 is TGTGCCAGTAGACCTGGCAGCAGCTCCTACGAGCAGTACTTC.

The chain joins TRBV19 to TRBJ2-5; 15 bases match TRBD2. The J segment lost 5 bases and the V segment lost 3 bases, leaving 7 bases of the junction unmatched. CDR3 length: 17 amino acids. The germline gives CDR1 LNHDA, CDR2 SQIVND (reference sequence). CDR3 DNA sequence: TGTGCCAGTAGTATCCCTGGACTAGCGGGGGGGCCGGAGACCCAGTACTTC. Translated: CASSIPGLAGGPETQYF.

The chain is built from TRBV30 and TRBJ1-5; no clear D. Germline-derived CDR1 and CDR2 are GTSNPN and SVGIG (reference sequence). CDR3 length equals 14 residues. Trimming stripped 0 bases from V and 2 bases from J, with 8 bases between. DNA of the CDR3: TGTGCCTGGAGTGTGGGGATAGGCAATCAGCCCCAGCATTTT. Amino acids: CAWSVGIGNQPQHF.

The V call is TRBV4-1, the J call TRBJ1-2; D unclear. V shed 4 bases and J shed 1 base, with 10 bases lying between them. Germline assignment: CDR1 MGHRA and CDR2 YSYEKL. This CDR3 spans 14 amino acids. CDR3 in amino acids: CASSLVGSNYGYTF. CDR3 DNA: TGCGCCAGCAGCCTCGTGGGGAGTAACTATGGCTACACCTTC.

The chain uses TRBV6-1 and TRBJ1-4; D is uncertain. The CDR3 contains 16 residues. Deletions cut 3 bases from V and 4 bases from J, with 15 bases between. Germline CDR1 MNHNS, CDR2 SASEGT. The CDR3 DNA reads as TGTGCCAGCAGTGACCCCCAGTCAGGATTTAATGAAAAACTGTTTTTT. It is translated as CASSDPQSGFNEKLFF.

The V gene is TRBV9, the J gene TRBJ2-7; no clear D gene. This CDR3 comprises 15 residues. Between the trimmed V and J ends, which lost 0 bases and 4 bases, there was a span of 14 bases. Germline CDR1 and CDR2: SGDLS and YYNGEE. DNA of the CDR3: TGTGCCAGCAGCGTAGGTCTCAGTCTAACTTACGAGCAGTACTTC. Protein: CASSVGLSLTYEQYF.

The CDR3 is CASSPPPGQINTEAFF. In nucleotides, the CDR3 is TGTGCCAGCAGCCCACCCCCAGGGCAGATTAACACTGAAGCTTTCTTT. V and J are TRBV7-6 and TRBJ1-1; D possibly corresponds to TRBD1 (5 bases). The CDR3 is 16 amino acids. CDR1 is SGHVS and CDR2 is FNYEAQ in the germline V gene. Trimming took off 5 bases at V and 2 bases at J, with 18 bases between the two ends.

This clone was detected only once. This rearrangement joins TRBV14 to TRBJ2-7; D is possibly TRBD1 or TRBD2 (5 bases each). The CDR3 loop spans 11 amino acids. V lost 4 bases and J 5 bases, leaving 6 bases between the germline ends. Germline V CDR1 and CDR2: SGHDN, FVKESK. The CDR3 nucleotides are TGTGCCAGCAGCCTGGGGGACGAGCAGTACTTC. Its translation is CASSLGDEQYF.